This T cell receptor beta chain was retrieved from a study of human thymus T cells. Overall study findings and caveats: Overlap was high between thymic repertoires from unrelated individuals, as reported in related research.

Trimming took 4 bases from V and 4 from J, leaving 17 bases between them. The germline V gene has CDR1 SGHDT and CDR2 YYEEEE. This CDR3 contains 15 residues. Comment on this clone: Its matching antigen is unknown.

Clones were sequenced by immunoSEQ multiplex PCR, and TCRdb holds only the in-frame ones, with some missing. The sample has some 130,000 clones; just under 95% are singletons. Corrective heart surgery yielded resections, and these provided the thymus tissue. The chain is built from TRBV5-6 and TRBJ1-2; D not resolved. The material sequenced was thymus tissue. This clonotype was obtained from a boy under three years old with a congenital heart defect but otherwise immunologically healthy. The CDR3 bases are TGTGCCAGCAGCCCTGGGGAGGTGAGACTCTATGGCTACACCTTC. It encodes CASSPGEVRLYGYTF.